Below, one TCR beta chain is given with its context. This CDR3 is 15 amino acids long. V was trimmed by 1 base and J by 4 bases, leaving 13 bases between them. CDR1 MGHRA and CDR2 YSYEKL come from the germline V gene. This sample is drawn from a study of blood T cell repertoires in COVID-19. Turning to the study itself: Whether acute or convalescent, the COVID-19 samples came from the United States, Italy and Spain. The cDNA or gDNA used as material had been derived from T cells, B-cell-depleted T cells, or PBMCs.

Seattle patients were enrolled during active infection and followed longitudinally. As processed by the authors: Quantification of nucleated cells was approximated via reference gene primer amplification. Data came from immunoSEQ multiplex PCR; TCRdb stores just in-frame clones and leaves some out. V, J and clone size are those of that table, while D and trimming were read from the DNA. The table has roughly 310,000 clones, 90% seen once. The clonotype comes from a young woman with COVID-19, enrolled during active disease. Sequencing was done on a sample of peripheral blood. This chain joins TRBV4-1 and TRBJ2-5; weak D call: TRBD1 (6 bases). The CDR3 DNA reads TGCGCCAGCAGCCAAGTTTTAGACAGGACAGAGACCCAGTACTTC. This codes for CASSQVLDRTETQYF.